This TCR beta chain was sequenced in a study of T-cell reconstitution after alpha-beta-depleted transplantation in children. This clonotype has a count of ten or more. A library of TCRbeta sequences, prepared with unique molecular identifiers, was generated. Via MiXCR, TCRdb re-called the PCR reads, giving one row per CDR3 protein. The table has about 90,000 distinct CDR3 sequences, 7% to 9% seen once. V lost 3 bases and J lost 4, with 13 bases in between. The V gene's germline CDR1 is DFQATT and CDR2 SNEGSKA (reference sequence). The CDR3 consists of 13 residues. Source: PBMCs from the stem cell graft donor, taken from the stem cell graft. The chain employs TRBV20-1 and TRBJ2-7; tentatively, D is TRBD1 or TRBD2 (6 bases each). This clonotype was obtained from a human donor who donated a stem cell graft to a child with congenital amegakaryocytic thrombocytopenia. The CDR3 protein is CSASGGGRYEQYF. The DNA for the CDR3 is TGCAGTGCTAGTGGAGGGGGGAGGTACGAGCAGTACTTC.